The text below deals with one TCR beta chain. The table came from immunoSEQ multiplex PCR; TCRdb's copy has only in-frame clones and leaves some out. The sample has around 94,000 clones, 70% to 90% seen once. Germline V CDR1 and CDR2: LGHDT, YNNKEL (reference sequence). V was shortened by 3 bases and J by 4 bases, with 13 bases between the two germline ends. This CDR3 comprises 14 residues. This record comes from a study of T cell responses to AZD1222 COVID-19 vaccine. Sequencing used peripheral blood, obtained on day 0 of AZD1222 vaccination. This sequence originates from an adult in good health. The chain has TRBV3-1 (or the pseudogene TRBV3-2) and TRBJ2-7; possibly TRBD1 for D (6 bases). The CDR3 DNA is TGTGCCAGCAGCCACCCAGGGGAAGTGTACGAGCAGTACTTC. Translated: CASSHPGEVYEQYF.